Sequencing of this TCR beta chain was carried out in a study of CD8 T cells in ankylosing spondylitis (dated by TCRdb to between 2016 and 2019). Regarding the study in general: To find TCR variants linked to disease, the study profiled T cell receptor beta repertoires in ankylosing spondylitis patients and healthy donors. The whole study cohort included some 100 healthy donors and about two dozen ankylosing spondylitis patients. Peripheral blood was sampled, and synovial fluid was also collected from ankylosing spondylitis patients.

V is clipped by 6 bases and J by 4 bases, and the sequence between their germline boundaries is 13 bases long. The CDR3 covers 14 residues, taking in both the cysteine and the phenylalanine. Of the read, only the CDR3 DNA is kept; its 42 bases are in frame from base 1. Reading the germline V gene (reference sequence) gives CDR1 MNHEY and CDR2 SMNVEV. General study outcomes and caveats: The disease-linked clones were reported as significantly enriched in matched synovial fluid samples from ankylosing spondylitis patients. The disease-linked clones had a CD8+ phenotype and were found at relatively low frequencies in peripheral blood. Some motif variants were previously reported in synovial fluid and blood of reactive arthritis patients, suggesting common disease-initiation mechanisms. A TCR beta motif made up of fewer than 10 highly homologous amino acid variants appeared to be characteristic of blood from ankylosing spondylitis patients.

Points on this clonotype: What this receptor recognizes is not known. No much larger clone is present one base from it, and per-base qualities are unavailable.

TCRdb lists the instrument as Illumina HiSeq 2500. Quantitative 5'-RACE with molecular barcodes was used to prepare TCR beta libraries. In the authors' own workflow: Disease-linked TCR variants were identified with a new computational method built on a probabilistic model of VDJ rearrangement. The public reads were run again by TCRdb, first through fastp at Q25 and then through MiXCR, and only productive beta chains were kept. Duplicate CDR3 protein sequences are folded into a single record with the most common DNA and genes. It is TCRdb's table, rather than the study itself, that gives the V and J calls and clone size. This sample comprises fewer than 750,000 distinct CDR3 sequences, roughly 20% of them detected only once. About 19% of the sample comes from the top ten.

Rearrangement joined TRBV27 to TRBJ1-5; the D region possibly corresponds to TRBD1 (6 bases align). The TCR sequence derives from a male donor with ankylosing spondylitis. Sequenced material: blood, either unsorted or a sorted T cell fraction (not recorded which). The sequenced DNA: TGTGCCAGCAGCCACCAGGGGAATAATCAGCCCCAGCATTTT. This yields the protein CASSHQGNNQPQHF.